Listed below are T cell receptor beta chains from one sample, sequenced in a study of OX40 agonist ivuxolimab in advanced cancers. Sequenced by immunoSEQ multiplex PCR; TCRdb stores in-frame clones only, minus some. The profile shows several thousand clones, just under 75% of them singletons. The specimen was CD4+ or CD8+ T cells sorted from blood, collected in a trial of the OX40 agonist ivuxolimab. Source of these receptors: an adult with an advanced solid tumor such as melanoma, head and neck, liver or kidney cancer. Each CDR3 is given with its conserved first and last residue. Each record gives: V gene, J gene, D gene, clone size, CDR3 DNA, CDR3 protein. D genes are given only for firm matches. Clone size is shown for a subset of rows, as once, few, many or a class of expanded clone.

>TRBV5-1|TRBJ1-1|NA|NA
TGCGCCAGCAGCTTGGAACAGGGAGTGGACACTGAAGCTTTCTTT
CASSLEQGVDTEAFF
>TRBV2|TRBJ2-3|NA|medium-sized
TGTGCCATTCCGGGACAACACACAGATACGCAGTATTTT
CAIPGQHTDTQYF
>TRBV30|TRBJ2-3|NA|NA
TGTGCCTGGAGTCTAGCAGGCTACACAGATACGCAGTATTTT
CAWSLAGYTDTQYF
>TRBV6-5|TRBJ1-6|NA|NA
TGTGCCAGCGGGGGGGAGTATAATTCACCCCTCCACTTT
CASGGEYNSPLHF
>TRBV7-2|TRBJ1-1|NA|NA
TGTGCCAGCAGCTTTCCCCTTGCACAAGGATGGATTGAAGCTTTCTTT
CASSFPLAQGWIEAFF
>TRBV4-3|TRBJ1-1|NA|NA
TGCGCCAGCAGCCAAGATACACAGGGCCTGGCTGAAGCTTTCTTT
CASSQDTQGLAEAFF
>TRBV7-9|TRBJ2-5|NA|once
TGTGCCAGCAGTACCCCGGGCCGCAGAGTGAGCCAGTACTTC
CASSTPGRRVSQYF
>TRBV5-6|TRBJ2-7|TRBD1|NA
TGTGCCAGCAGCTCTCCGGGACAGTCCTACGAGCAGTACTTC
CASSSPGQSYEQYF
>TRBV9|TRBJ1-2|NA|NA
TGTGCCAGCAGCGTTACAGGGTCGTCCTATGGCTACACCTTC
CASSVTGSSYGYTF
>TRBV7-6|TRBJ2-3|TRBD2|NA
TGTGCCAGCAGCTTAGGGGGGGGTCATAGCACAGATACGCAGTATTTT
CASSLGGGHSTDTQYF
>TRBV9|TRBJ2-1|TRBD2|NA
TGTGCCAGCAGCTCTTCGTCTAGCGGGAGAACTTACAATGAGCAGTTCTTC
CASSSSSSGRTYNEQFF
>TRBV4-1|TRBJ1-1|NA|NA
TGCGCCAGCAGCCAAGGAAGACAGTTACTGAACACTGAAGCTTTCTTT
CASSQGRQLLNTEAFF
>TRBV29-1|TRBJ2-1|TRBD2|NA
TGCAGCTCTTACGGGACTAGCGGGCTGAGCCGTCAGTTCTTC
CSSYGTSGLSRQFF
>TRBV12-2|TRBJ2-7|NA|few
TGTGCCAGCTCTAGCGGGGGGGCCTACGAGCAGTACTTC
CASSSGGAYEQYF
>TRBV5-6|TRBJ2-7|NA|NA
TGTGCCAGCAGCTTGGGGCGGACCTACGAGCAGTACTTC
CASSLGRTYEQYF
>TRBV6-5|TRBJ2-7|NA|NA
TGTGCCAGCAGTTACTCGTCCGAGCAGTACTTC
CASSYSSEQYF